These 20 T cell receptor beta chains were sequenced from one sample in a study of CD8+ T cells in alopecia areata (dated by TCRdb to the late 2010s). Preparation of the library involved the immunoSEQ multiplex PCR assay. To provide template for TCR sequencing, every sample had RNA extracted and reverse transcribed into cDNA. TCRdb holds this immuneACCESS table with in-frame rearrangements only. Some clones are missing; in checked studies, unresolved V genes explain under half, and the rest has no known cause. The sample table holds about 220,000 clones, of which roughly 56% were seen once. The ten largest clones add up to roughly 1.4% of the sample. The intended sense of this specimen's time point label: more than 3 weeks on oral tofacitinib. The treatment or condition tag for this specimen amounts to: oral pan-JAK inhibitor, 5-10 mg twice daily. This material consisted of CD4+ T cells sorted from blood, taken at week 4, from a patient treated with tofacitinib. These receptors were taken from a human donor with alopecia areata.

This clone was counted a few times. This CDR3 is also generated by other DNA sequences in the sample. The chain has TRBV20-1 and TRBJ1-1; D gene uncertain. CDR3 length: 11 residues. The germline CDR1 and CDR2 sequences are DFQATT and SNEGSKA (reference sequence). Between the trimmed V and J ends, which lost 6 bases and 6 bases, there was a span of 11 bases. The CDR3 reads CSAAGGPEAFF. CDR3 DNA: TGCAGTGCCGCAGGAGGACCTGAAGCTTTCTTT.

This clone was counted only a few times. The chain is built from TRBV29-1 and TRBJ2-7; 7 bases are shared with TRBD1. Germline CDR1 SQVTM, CDR2 ANQGSEA. After removal of 5 bases from V and 7 bases from J, the junction contained 17 bases not matched to a gene. The CDR3 extends over 15 amino acids. The CDR3 reads CSVRPVQGTSGEQYF. The CDR3 nucleotides read TGCAGCGTTCGGCCAGTACAGGGGACCTCTGGGGAGCAGTACTTC.

This clone has more than one count but fewer than ten. The genes are TRBV29-1 and TRBJ1-5; D unresolved. Between the trimmed V and J ends, which lost 7 bases and 3 bases, there was a span of 13 bases. From germline, CDR1 is SQVTM and CDR2 ANQGSEA. The CDR3 has 13 residues. CDR3 residues: CSAGWGDNQPQHF. The DNA of the CDR3 is TGCAGCGCTGGGTGGGGAGACAATCAGCCCCAGCATTTT.

This clone was picked up many times. The chain is built from TRBV7-2 and TRBJ1-2; D is undetermined. V dropped 1 base and J dropped 4 bases, with 13 bases sitting between them. There are 15 residues in the CDR3. Per germline, CDR1 SGHTA and CDR2 FQGNSA. CDR3 bases: TGTGCCAGCAGCTTAGGCGGCAGAGGCGGCTATGGCTACACCTTC. Protein: CASSLGGRGGYGYTF. Full variable domain (missing parts from reference TRBV7-2 and TRBJ1-2): GAGVSQSPSNKVTEKGKDVELRCDPISGHTALYWYRQSLGQGLEFLIYFQGNSAPDKSGLPSDRFSAERTGGSVSTLTIQRTQQEDSAVYLCASSLGGRGGYGYTFGSGTRLTVV.

The chain uses TRBV27 and TRBJ2-7, with D possibly matching TRBD1 (6 bases). This CDR3 spans 15 amino acids. Trimming stripped 1 base from V and 4 bases from J, with 14 bases between. Looked up from germline, CDR1 is MNHEY and CDR2 is SMNVEV (reference sequence). CDR3 nucleotides: TGTGCCAGCAGTTTATTAATGGGGGCGGCATACGAGCAGTACTTC. Residues: CASSLLMGAAYEQYF.

The rearrangement uses TRBV25-1 and TRBJ1-1; a possible D gene is TRBD1 (5 bases). With 6 bases removed from V and 5 bases from J, the gap between germline ends came to 13 bases. Germline V gene data show CDR1 as MGHDK and CDR2 as SYGVNS. CDR3 length: 13 amino acids. CDR3 bases: TGTGCCAGCAGCGGACGGTGGGGGACTGAAGCTTTCTTT. It yields the protein CASSGRWGTEAFF.

V and J are TRBV7-8 and TRBJ2-2; the match to TRBD2 covers 8 bases. Germline V gene lookup returns CDR1 SGHVS and CDR2 FQNEAQ. V gave up 2 bases and J gave up 5 bases; unmatched junction bases: 4. The CDR3 extends over 15 amino acids. The CDR3 DNA reads TGTGCCAGCAGCTTAATCCGGGGGGGAACCGGGGAGCTGTTTTTT. This encodes CASSLIRGGTGELFF.

This clone was picked up a small number of times. The chain recombines TRBV2 with TRBJ1-1; TRBD1 matches at 7 bases. The CDR3 consists of 13 residues. The ends lost 5 bases at V and 2 bases at J; junction bases unmatched: 2. Germline V gene data show CDR1 as SNHLY and CDR2 as FYNNEI. The CDR3 DNA reads TGTGCCAGCAGTCGGGACAGCAACACTGAAGCTTTCTTT. Its translation is CASSRDSNTEAFF.

This clone was detected a few times. The chain links TRBV19 to TRBJ1-1; 7 positions agree with TRBD1. J was trimmed by 7 bases and V by 7 bases; bases with no gene match: 12. This CDR3 region has 14 residues. Germline V gene data show CDR1 as LNHDA and CDR2 as SQIVND (reference sequence). The chain's CDR3 is CASIARGESGEAFF. The CDR3 nucleotides read TGTGCCAGTATTGCCAGGGGGGAATCTGGTGAAGCTTTCTTT.

This chain connects TRBV7-2 to TRBJ1-5; D is undetermined. Germline V gives CDR1 SGHTA, CDR2 FQGNSA. V was cut by 5 bases and J by 6 bases, with 14 bases left in between. The CDR3 contains 14 residues. The CDR3 spells CASSPRAGAQPQHF. The CDR3 nucleotides are TGTGCCAGCAGCCCACGGGCGGGTGCTCAGCCCCAGCATTTT.

This clone was seen more than once but under ten times. The chain couples TRBV11-2 to TRBJ2-3; the match to TRBD1 covers 7 bases. V lost 1 base and J lost 14; bases outside the gene matches: 9. The CDR3 consists of 13 residues. CDR1 and CDR2 from the germline V gene are SGHAT and FQNNGV. The CDR3 coding sequence is TGTGCCAGCAGCTTAGTCCCGAGACAGGGTTCGTATTTT. Protein: CASSLVPRQGSYF.

In the case of this clone: The same CDR3 is also encoded by other DNA sequences in this sample. V and J are TRBV6-5 and TRBJ1-1, with 8 bases lining up with TRBD1. Germline CDR1 reads MNHEY; CDR2 reads SVGAGI. The ends lost 6 bases at V and 4 bases at J; junction bases unmatched: 4. The length of the CDR3 is 13 residues. Here the CDR3 DNA reads TGTGCCAGCAGGGACAGGGCCGCCACTGAAGCTTTCTTT. The encoded protein is CASRDRAATEAFF.

The rearrangement links TRBV30 to TRBJ2-7; the match to TRBD1 covers 9 bases. Germline CDR1 is GTSNPN and CDR2 is SVGIG (reference sequence). There are 14 residues in the CDR3. V gave up 5 bases and J gave up 3 bases; unmatched junction bases: 8. This CDR3 is CAWDDRGAHYEQYF. As DNA, the CDR3 is TGTGCCTGGGACGACAGGGGGGCGCACTACGAGCAGTACTTC.

This chain uses TRBV7-2 with TRBJ1-1, with D possibly matching TRBD1 (6 bases). V dropped 6 bases and J dropped 11 bases, with 22 bases sitting between them. The length of the CDR3 is 14 residues. Germline values: CDR1 SGHTA, CDR2 FQGNSA. CDR3 loop: CASRRDISSNGAFF. The CDR3 DNA is TGTGCCAGCAGGCGGGACATCTCTAGCAATGGGGCTTTCTTT.

V and J are TRBV25-1 and TRBJ1-2, with 7 nucleotides matching TRBD1. In germline, CDR1 is MGHDK, CDR2 SYGVNS. The CDR3 has 14 residues. V trimming: 3 bases; J trimming: 14 bases; junction bases outside the gene matches: 15. CDR3: CASSDLKMGRGDTF. As DNA, the CDR3 is TGTGCCAGCAGTGACCTCAAGATGGGCAGGGGGGATACCTTC.

V usage is TRBV5-1 and J usage is TRBJ1-4; 9 bases are a match to TRBD1. J was trimmed by 8 bases and V by 1 base; bases with no gene match: 15. The CDR3 extends over 18 amino acids. In germline, CDR1 is SGHRS, CDR2 YFSETQ. CDR3 bases: TGCGCCAGCAGCTTGTTTGCGGGACAGGGAAGCGAGCGGGAAAAACTGTTTTTT. It yields the protein CASSLFAGQGSEREKLFF.

The rearrangement uses TRBV30 and TRBJ1-1; no clear D. The V end was cut by 1 base, the J end by 8 bases, with 11 bases between. From germline, CDR1 is GTSNPN and CDR2 SVGIG (reference sequence). This CDR3 spans 12 amino acids. This CDR3 is CAWSGAHEEAFF. DNA of the CDR3: TGTGCCTGGAGTGGAGCCCATGAGGAAGCTTTCTTT.

The rearrangement links TRBV29-1 to TRBJ1-1; 8 positions agree with TRBD1. The CDR3 spans 14 residues. The V and J ends lost 8 bases and 1 base, in that order; junction bases with no gene match: 9. Germline-derived CDR1 and CDR2 are SQVTM and ANQGSEA. CDR3 nucleotides: TGCAGCCTCTCAGGGGGCCGTGGGAACACTGAAGCTTTCTTT. Protein: CSLSGGRGNTEAFF.

The CDR3 region is CASSQDRDTEAFF. In DNA, the CDR3 is TGCGCCAGCAGCCAAGATCGGGACACTGAAGCTTTCTTT. This sequence joins TRBV4-3 and TRBJ1-1; D unclear. Germline CDR1 and CDR2: LGHNA and YSLEER. This CDR3 has 13 residues. Trimming took 0 bases from V and 3 from J, leaving 5 bases between them.

This clone was detected many times. The chain carries TRBV30 and TRBJ1-3, with D unclear. This CDR3 contains 14 residues. The germline gives CDR1 GTSNPN, CDR2 SVGIG (reference sequence). The V end lost 2 bases, the J end lost 3 bases, and 11 bases lay between the germline ends. CDR3 in amino acids: CAWSTRAFGNTIYF. The CDR3 coding sequence is TGTGCCTGGAGTACCCGGGCCTTTGGAAACACCATATATTTT.